This TCR beta chain is from a study of vaccination effects on CD4 cells after COVID-19. Study context: Post-vaccine specimens were collected at a median of 72 days following the second dose. Study observations and caveats: At late timepoints after vaccination, vaccine- and infection-induced clones shrank markedly.

To note about this clone: Its antigen is not known.

Scientists isolated CD4+ T cells after a roughly 10-day culture period ended. Two-dose BNT162b2 or mRNA-1273 vaccination was given to participants. Repertoires were generated with immunoSEQ multiplex PCR, while TCRdb's copy carries only in-frame clones and drops some. Of 9,000 or so clones in the sample, under 80% were seen once. Germline loops: CDR1 SEHNR, CDR2 FQNEAQ (reference sequence). There are 15 residues in the CDR3. The germline V and J ends were trimmed by 3 bases and 0 bases, with 6 bases remaining between them. Sample: CD4+ T cells from PBMCs cultured without peptide, taken after COVID-19 vaccination. This receptor was taken from a human donor who received a COVID-19 vaccine. V is TRBV7-9 and J is TRBJ2-6; D remains ambiguous. CDR3 region: CASSFGYSGANVLTF. The CDR3 nucleotides are TGTGCCAGCAGCTTCGGGTACTCTGGGGCCAACGTCCTGACTTTC.